Shown below are 24 T cell receptor beta chains from a single sample sequenced in a study of blood T cell repertoires in COVID-19. TCRdb keeps only in-frame clones here, not all; method: immunoSEQ multiplex PCR. The table has roughly 150,000 clones, about 85% seen once. Specimen: PBMCs or T cells enriched from blood (not recorded which). The receptors come from a woman aged 40 to 55 who had recovered from COVID-19.

J is TRBJ1-2 and V is TRBV3-1 (or the pseudogene TRBV3-2); TRBD1 matches at 9 bases. The CDR3 covers 14 residues. Germline V lookup: CDR1 LGHDT, CDR2 YNNKEL (reference sequence). After removal of 5 bases from V and 7 bases from J, the junction contained 8 bases not matched to a gene. CDR3 loop: CASSKTGGAFGYTF. CDR3 nucleotides: TGTGCCAGCAGCAAAACAGGGGGCGCTTTTGGCTACACCTTC.

This rearrangement joins TRBV10-3 to TRBJ2-1, with TRBD2 matching 15 bases. Germline V gene data show CDR1 as ENHRY and CDR2 as SYGVKD. V dropped 6 bases and J dropped 8; count of bases not matched to a gene: 5. The CDR3 consists of 15 residues. The CDR3 protein is CAISWTSGGADEQFF. CDR3 nucleotides: TGTGCCATCAGCTGGACTAGCGGGGGGGCAGATGAGCAGTTCTTC.

The J gene is TRBJ2-5, the V gene TRBV25-1; unclear D gene. The CDR3 length is 14 residues. Deletions cut 4 bases from V and 5 bases from J, with 14 bases between. Germline loops: CDR1 MGHDK, CDR2 SYGVNS. CDR3 sequence reads: CASSVTPGWETQYF. CDR3 nucleotide sequence: TGTGCCAGCAGTGTAACCCCCGGGTGGGAGACCCAGTACTTC.

The chain is built from TRBV27 and TRBJ2-7; possible D gene TRBD2, 6 bases. Germline CDR1 and CDR2: MNHEY and SMNVEV (reference sequence). There are 14 residues in the CDR3. V was cut by 4 bases and J by 4 bases, with 14 bases left in between. In DNA, the CDR3 is TGTGCCAGCAGTTCCGCGGGACTCGAATACGAGCAGTACTTC. Protein: CASSSAGLEYEQYF.

The V and J genes are TRBV7-6 and TRBJ1-3, with D perhaps matching TRBD1 (6 bases). CDR1 and CDR2 (germline): SGHVS, FNYEAQ. The CDR3 extends over 15 amino acids. The V end lost 5 bases, the J end lost 4 bases, and 15 bases lay between the germline ends. The CDR3 DNA is TGTGCCAGCAGCAATCCCCCAGGGGTAGGAAACACCATATATTTT. It encodes CASSNPPGVGNTIYF.

The chain is built from TRBV2 and TRBJ1-4; 7 bases agree with TRBD1. V dropped 6 bases and J dropped 7; count of bases not matched to a gene: 11. The CDR3 runs to 15 residues. Looked up from germline, CDR1 is SNHLY and CDR2 is FYNNEI. This CDR3 reads CASRDVGGEAEKLFF. The CDR3 region has the DNA TGTGCCAGCAGGGACGTAGGGGGCGAGGCTGAAAAACTGTTTTTT.

By share, this clone counts as large (0.1 to 1%). This chain joins TRBV30 and TRBJ1-5; D is uncertain. V was pared by 0 bases and J by 0 bases, with 9 bases between. CDR3 length: 15 amino acids. Germline-derived CDR1 and CDR2 are GTSNPN and SVGIG (reference sequence). This chain's CDR3 is CAWSVSGYSNQPQHF. DNA for the CDR3: TGTGCCTGGAGTGTCTCGGGATATAGCAATCAGCCCCAGCATTTT.

The V call is TRBV5-1, the J call TRBJ2-1, with 11 bases lining up with TRBD2. The CDR3 consists of 17 residues. The V and J ends lost 4 bases and 5 bases, in that order; junction bases with no gene match: 11. In germline, CDR1 is SGHRS, CDR2 YFSETQ. The chain's CDR3 is CASSAGTSGGFNNEQFF. As DNA, the CDR3 is TGCGCCAGCAGCGCCGGGACTAGCGGAGGATTTAACAATGAGCAGTTCTTC.

The chain has TRBV7-8 and TRBJ1-4; 7 nucleotides agree with TRBD1. The CDR3 has 17 amino acids. In germline, CDR1 is SGHVS, CDR2 FQNEAQ. J lost 6 bases, V lost 2 bases, and 12 bases had no gene match. CDR3 DNA sequence: TGTGCCAGCAGCTTATCTTTTCATGAACAGGGGTATGAAAAACTGTTTTTT. Amino acid sequence: CASSLSFHEQGYEKLFF. The full variable domain, rest sourced from reference TRBV7-8 and TRBJ1-4, is GAGVSQSPRYKVAKRGQDVALRCDPISGHVSLFWYQQALGQGPEFLTYFQNEAQLDKSGLPSDRFFAERPEGSVSTLKIQRTQQEDSAVYLCASSLSFHEQGYEKLFFGSGTQLSVL.

The chain joins TRBV6-4 to TRBJ1-6; the D is unclear. This CDR3 region has 20 residues. Trimming left V 0 bases short and J 0 bases short, with 18 bases between. Germline CDR1 and CDR2: MRHNA and SNTAGT. In DNA form, the CDR3 reads TGTGCCAGCAGTGACTCAGGATTGGGTCCCCGGAGCTCCTATAATTCACCCCTCCACTTT. It yields the protein CASSDSGLGPRSSYNSPLHF.

The chain uses TRBV27 and TRBJ1-2; 8 bases line up with TRBD1. Germline CDR1 MNHEY, CDR2 SMNVEV (reference sequence). The CDR3 totals 16 residues. The trim removed 2 bases at V and 7 bases at J, leaving 12 bases unmatched. CDR3 nucleotides: TGTGCCAGCAGTTTACGATTCCCCCCAGGGGGCGCTGGCTACACCTTC. It specifies CASSLRFPPGGAGYTF.

This clone was seen a few times. The CDR3 bases are TGCGCCAGCAACCTAGGACAGACCACAGATACGCAGTATTTT. This gives the protein CASNLGQTTDTQYF. The V and J genes are TRBV4-1 and TRBJ2-3, with TRBD1 as a possible D gene (6 bases). Germline CDR1 MGHRA, CDR2 YSYEKL. Trimming cost V 7 bases and J 2 bases, with 13 bases left between them. The CDR3 runs 14 residues.

V and J are TRBV20-1 and TRBJ2-3, with D perhaps TRBD2 (5 bases). This CDR3 is built from 11 residues. V was pared by 7 bases and J by 7 bases, with 12 bases between. Germline V gene lookup returns CDR1 DFQATT and CDR2 SNEGSKA (reference sequence). CDR3 amino acids: CSVGKANTQYF. In DNA form, the CDR3 reads TGCAGTGTCGGGAAAGCTAATACGCAGTATTTT.

The CDR3 bases are TGTGCCAGCAGCTCGCCGTTGGGAGGGACCAACTATGGCTACACCTTC. This translates into CASSSPLGGTNYGYTF. This chain connects TRBV7-6 to TRBJ1-2; a possible D gene is TRBD1 (5 bases). This CDR3 contains 16 residues. Germline V lookup: CDR1 SGHVS, CDR2 FNYEAQ. V was cut by 4 bases and J by 2 bases, with 17 bases left in between.

The chain uses TRBV15 and TRBJ1-2; D is unclear. Germline-derived CDR1 and CDR2 are LNHNV and YYDKDF (reference sequence). V was trimmed by 5 bases and J by 4 bases, leaving 17 bases between them. There are 15 residues in the CDR3. The CDR3 region is CATSQEEGEGYGYTF. The CDR3 DNA reads TGTGCCACCAGCCAAGAGGAGGGCGAAGGCTATGGCTACACCTTC.

The rearrangement links TRBV12-3 or TRBV12-4 to TRBJ1-1, with D possibly matching TRBD1 (6 bases). CDR3 length: 12 amino acids. Trimming took off 5 bases at V and 7 bases at J, with 11 bases between the two ends. CDR3 in amino acids: CASSLHRVEAFF. The CDR3 DNA reads as TGTGCCAGCAGTCTACACAGGGTTGAAGCTTTCTTT.

The V gene is TRBV30, the J gene TRBJ1-2; TRBD1 aligns across 7 bases. CDR1 is GTSNPN and CDR2 is SVGIG in the germline V gene (reference sequence). V shed 3 bases and J 4 bases; nucleotides not matched to a gene: 5. This CDR3 spans 13 amino acids. This CDR3 is CAWSETGIYGYTF. The CDR3 DNA follows: TGTGCCTGGAGCGAGACAGGGATCTATGGCTACACCTTC.

The rearrangement uses TRBV7-8 and TRBJ2-1; D unclear. The V gene's germline CDR1 is SGHVS and CDR2 FQNEAQ. This CDR3 region has 16 residues. V gave up 5 bases and J gave up 7 bases, with 21 bases separating them. The CDR3 loop reads CASSHPLRRGQNEQFF. CDR3 DNA sequence: TGTGCCAGCAGCCACCCGTTGCGCCGAGGTCAGAATGAGCAGTTCTTC.

This clone has only one observation. The J gene is TRBJ1-2, the V gene TRBV18; no reliable D call. In germline, CDR1 is KGHSH, CDR2 LQKENI. The CDR3 contains 14 residues. V shed 3 bases and J shed 1 base, with 9 bases lying between them. In DNA, the CDR3 is TGTGCCAGCTCACCTATAGCTAATAACTATGGCTACACCTTC. Protein: CASSPIANNYGYTF.

This clone showed up just a few times. The chain joins TRBV19 to TRBJ2-7; the match to TRBD2 covers 7 bases. Germline CDR1 is LNHDA and CDR2 is SQIVND (reference sequence). CDR3 length equals 14 residues. Trimming cost V 1 base and J 4 bases; bases outside gene matches: 4. The CDR3 DNA follows: TGTGCCAGTAGTATAGCTGGTAGCGGGTACGAGCAGTACTTC. It specifies CASSIAGSGYEQYF. Together with reference TRBV19 and TRBJ2-7, the CDR3 gives the full variable domain: DGGITQSPKYLFRKEGQNVTLSCEQNLNHDAMYWYRQDPGQGLRLIYYSQIVNDFQKGDIAEGYSVSREKKESFPLTVTSAQKNPTAFYLCASSIAGSGYEQYFGPGTRLTVT.

The chain employs TRBV6-1 and TRBJ2-4; D might be TRBD2 (6 bases). This CDR3 is 19 amino acids long. Trimming removed 3 bases from V and 6 bases from J, with 27 bases in between. The V gene's germline CDR1 is MNHNS and CDR2 SASEGT. The CDR3 region is CASSETAGAGFGRLNIQYF. CDR3 nucleotide sequence: TGTGCCAGCAGTGAGACGGCCGGGGCGGGGTTTGGCAGGTTAAACATTCAGTACTTC.

The chain recombines TRBV30 with TRBJ1-2, with D uncertain. Trimming shortened V by 1 base and J by 0 bases, and 9 bases separated the two germline ends. CDR1 and CDR2 from the germline V gene are GTSNPN and SVGIG (reference sequence). This CDR3 spans 14 amino acids. The CDR3 bases are TGTGCCTGGAGTGCCAGGTTCGCTAACTATGGCTACACCTTC. The encoded protein is CAWSARFANYGYTF.

This chain links TRBV10-3 with TRBJ2-3; 11 bases are a match to TRBD2. The germline V gene has CDR1 ENHRY and CDR2 SYGVKD. After removal of 5 bases from V and 1 base from J, the junction contained 5 bases not matched to a gene. This CDR3 spans 16 amino acids. The chain's CDR3 is CAISRSGRGGTDTQYF. The CDR3 DNA follows: TGTGCCATCAGTCGTAGCGGGAGGGGCGGCACAGATACGCAGTATTTT.

CDR3 sequence reads: CASSPENGQAIQPQHF. CDR3 nucleotide sequence: TGTGCCAGCAGCCCCGAGAACGGACAGGCCATTCAGCCCCAGCATTTT. V usage is TRBV5-4 and J usage is TRBJ1-5; TRBD1 matches at 7 bases. Germline CDR1 is SGHNT and CDR2 is YYREEE (reference sequence). This CDR3 contains 16 residues. The V segment lost 4 bases and the J segment 6 bases; nucleotides outside the gene matches: 13.